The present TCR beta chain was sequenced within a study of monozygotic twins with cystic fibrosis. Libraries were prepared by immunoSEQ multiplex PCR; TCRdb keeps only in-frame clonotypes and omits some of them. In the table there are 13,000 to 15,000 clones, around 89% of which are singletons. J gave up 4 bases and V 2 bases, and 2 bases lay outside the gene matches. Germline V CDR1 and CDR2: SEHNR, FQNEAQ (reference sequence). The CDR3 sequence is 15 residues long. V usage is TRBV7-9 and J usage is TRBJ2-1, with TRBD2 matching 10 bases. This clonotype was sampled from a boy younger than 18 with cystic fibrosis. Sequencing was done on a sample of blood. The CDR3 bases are TGTGCCAGCAGCTTAAAACTAGCGGGGTACAATGAGCAGTTCTTC. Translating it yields CASSLKLAGYNEQFF.